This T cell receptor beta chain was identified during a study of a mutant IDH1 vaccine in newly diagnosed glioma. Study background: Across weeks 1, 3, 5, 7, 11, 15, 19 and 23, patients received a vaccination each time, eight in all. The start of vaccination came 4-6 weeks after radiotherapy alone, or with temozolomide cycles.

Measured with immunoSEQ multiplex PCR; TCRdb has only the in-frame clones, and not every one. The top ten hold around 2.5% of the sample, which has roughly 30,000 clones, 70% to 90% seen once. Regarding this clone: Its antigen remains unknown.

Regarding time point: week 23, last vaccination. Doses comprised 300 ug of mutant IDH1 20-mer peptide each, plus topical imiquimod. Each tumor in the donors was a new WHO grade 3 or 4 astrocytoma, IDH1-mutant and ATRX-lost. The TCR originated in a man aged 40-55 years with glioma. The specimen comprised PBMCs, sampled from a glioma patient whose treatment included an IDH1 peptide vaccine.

The CDR3 DNA reads TGTGCCAGCAGCTTTCCGGGGGGCTTT. Protein sequence: CASSFPGGF. This sequence joins TRBV21-1 and TRBJ1-6. TRBV21-1 is tagged as a pseudogene. CDR3 size: 9 residues.